The next 5 T cell receptor beta chains were all read from a single sample in a study of shared clonotypes between healthy human individuals. Repertoires were generated with immunoSEQ multiplex PCR, while TCRdb's copy carries only in-frame clones and drops some. The sample yields more than 900,000 clones, around 78% seen once. What was sequenced was memory CD4+ T cells from PBMCs. The subset was: CD45RA-negative fraction. These receptors came from a young man in good health. Some clones in this sample may be carry-over from other donors' samples.

This clone was seen more than once but under ten times. This CDR3 is also generated by other DNA sequences in the sample. This chain connects TRBV29-1 to TRBJ1-1, with 9 nucleotides matching TRBD1. The CDR3 is 15 amino acids. The V and J ends lost 6 bases and 0 bases, in that order; junction bases with no gene match: 8. Germline-derived CDR1 and CDR2 are SQVTM and ANQGSEA. Here the CDR3 DNA reads TGCAGCGTGGGACAGGGTTGGGGCATGAACACTGAAGCTTTCTTT. Translated: CSVGQGWGMNTEAFF.

The gene calls are TRBV7-9 and TRBJ2-7; 9 positions agree with TRBD2. This CDR3 has 18 amino acids. After removal of 5 bases from V and 4 bases from J, the junction contained 18 bases not matched to a gene. CDR1 and CDR2 (germline): SEHNR, FQNEAQ (reference sequence). The CDR3 reads CASSPGLVLAGRPYEQYF. As DNA, the CDR3 is TGTGCCAGCAGCCCAGGTCTGGTACTAGCGGGTAGACCATACGAGCAGTACTTC.

In this sample, this clone turned up a few times. The J gene is TRBJ1-2, the V gene TRBV6-5; no firm D call. The CDR3 consists of 15 residues. Trimming cost V 6 bases and J 4 bases, with 18 bases left between them. Germline CDR1 MNHEY, CDR2 SVGAGI. Here the CDR3 reads CASSLAGRNPYGYTF. CDR3 nucleotides: TGTGCCAGCAGCCTTGCCGGTCGGAATCCCTATGGCTACACCTTC.

The V and J genes are TRBV6-6 and TRBJ1-1; D is possibly TRBD1 (5 bases). This CDR3 comprises 13 residues. The germline V and J ends were trimmed by 5 bases and 1 base, with 8 bases remaining between them. Germline CDR1 and CDR2: MNHNY and SVGAGI (reference sequence). The CDR3 region is CASSRQRNTEAFF. The CDR3 coding sequence is TGTGCCAGCAGTCGACAGAGGAACACTGAAGCTTTCTTT.

The chain employs TRBV11-2 and TRBJ1-2; D is unresolved. Trimming removed 1 base from V and 4 bases from J, with 10 bases in between. The CDR3 length is 14 residues. The V gene's germline CDR1 is SGHAT and CDR2 FQNNGV. CDR3 sequence (DNA): TGTGCCAGCAGCTTAGCTCCGACGGGCTATGGCTACACCTTC. It encodes CASSLAPTGYGYTF.